This is a list of T cell receptor beta chains from one sample in a study. One entry per CDR3 protein results from TCRdb running MiXCR on the 5' RACE reads. The sample comprises more than 55,000 distinct CDR3 sequences, less than 25% of which are singletons, and roughly 3.2% rests with the top ten. The sequenced sample was tumor-infiltrating Tregs sorted from the breast tumor. These receptors all stem from a female donor with breast cancer. Each CDR3 is given with its conserved first and last residue. Each record gives: J gene, V gene, clone size, D gene, CDR3 protein, CDR3 DNA. The D gene is left open where the match is weak. Clone size, where shown, is once, few, many, or a class for clones that have expanded.

TRBJ1-3 TRBV7-2 - TRBD1 CASSFRSGTGGSSGNTIYF TGTGCCAGCAGCTTCCGTTCCGGGACAGGGGGCTCGTCTGGAAACACCATATATTTT
TRBJ2-3 TRBV5-1 many TRBD1 CASSYGRGTTSTDTQYF TGCGCCAGCAGCTACGGCAGGGGGACAACTAGCACAGATACGCAGTATTTT
TRBJ1-2 TRBV30 - - CAWSVRRGALGYTF TGTGCCTGGAGTGTACGACGGGGGGCCTTGGGCTACACCTTC
TRBJ1-3 TRBV13 - - CASTSRGPGNTIYF TGTGCCAGCACCTCCAGGGGCCCTGGAAACACCATATATTTT
TRBJ1-2 TRBV5-6 many TRBD1 CASSSRTGSYGYTF TGTGCCAGCAGCTCCCGGACAGGGAGCTATGGCTACACCTTC
TRBJ1-5 TRBV5-1 - TRBD1 CASSLEGAQPQHF TGCGCCAGCAGCTTGGAGGGGGCTCAGCCCCAGCATTTT
TRBJ2-5 TRBV5-1 - TRBD2 CASSLAGDPWETQYF TGCGCCAGCAGCTTAGCGGGAGATCCCTGGGAGACCCAGTACTTC
TRBJ2-3 TRBV30 - TRBD2 CAWSSGLAGGLPQYF TGTGCCTGGAGTTCGGGACTAGCGGGAGGCCTTCCGCAGTATTTT
TRBJ2-1 TRBV5-1 many - CASSPRTLTYNEQFF TGCGCCAGCAGCCCCAGGACATTAACTTACAATGAGCAGTTCTTC
TRBJ2-3 TRBV6-2/TRBV6-3 - - CASTTGRLGVSTDTQYF TGTGCCAGCACGACAGGCCGTTTAGGGGTCAGCACAGATACGCAGTATTTT
TRBJ2-7 TRBV7-2 - - CASTLGGFTGEQYF TGTGCCAGCACCTTGGGTGGTTTTACTGGAGAGCAGTACTTC
TRBJ2-4 TRBV3-1 - TRBD2 CASRPTLAGGWDKNIQYF TGTGCCAGCAGACCCACACTAGCGGGAGGGTGGGACAAAAACATTCAGTACTTC
TRBJ2-3 TRBV24-1 many - CATSVAGGRTNTQYF TGTGCCACCAGTGTAGCAGGGGGGCGTACGAATACGCAGTATTTT
TRBJ2-1 TRBV7-9 many - CASSPRRLGKPNEQFF TGTGCCAGCAGCCCCCGTCGGCTGGGGAAACCCAATGAGCAGTTCTTC
TRBJ1-1 TRBV4-1 few - CASSQMDDTEAFF TGCGCCAGCAGCCAGATGGATGACACTGAAGCTTTCTTT
TRBJ2-2 TRBV4-2 - TRBD1 CASSPAGGYVGELFF TGTGCCAGCAGCCCGGCAGGGGGCTATGTCGGGGAGCTGTTTTTT
TRBJ2-7 TRBV6-1 - - CASSERDEQYF TGTGCCAGCAGTGAACGGGACGAGCAGTACTTC